This T cell receptor beta chain appears in the sequencing data of a study of identical twins. Among all donors, each was a healthy Caucasian. This clonotype was detected a few times. With template switching, a universal primer site was added, and the cDNA carried unique molecular identifiers. One entry per CDR3 protein, called by TCRdb with MiXCR from the 5' RACE reads. This table holds hundreds of thousands of distinct CDR3 sequences, roughly 10% found once. This sample also belongs to another study, concerning yellow fever vaccine responses in identical twins.

What was sequenced was CD8+ T cells sorted from blood. The TCR comes from a woman under 30 in good health.

The CDR3 loop reads CATGGPNTGELFF. The CDR3 DNA sequence: TGTGCCACCGGTGGGCCAAACACCGGGGAGCTGTTTTTT. The chain has TRBV30 and TRBJ2-2; D is undetermined. CDR1 and CDR2 from the germline V gene are GTSNPN and SVGIG (reference sequence). There are 13 residues in the CDR3. Trimming removed 8 bases at V and 2 bases at J, with 12 bases between.